This TCR beta chain was found in a study of blood T cell repertoires in COVID-19. Turning to the study itself: Italy, Spain and the United States were the sources of the convalescent and acute COVID-19 samples. T cells, B-cell-depleted T cells, or PBMCs supplied cDNA or gDNA.

J lost 5 bases, V lost 3 bases, and 6 bases had no gene match. The germline V gene encodes CDR1 GTSNPN and CDR2 SVGIG (reference sequence). The CDR3 sequence is 15 residues long. Original analysis: Amplified reference gene primers provided the basis for estimating nucleated cell counts. Libraries were prepared by immunoSEQ multiplex PCR; TCRdb keeps only in-frame clonotypes and omits some of them. V and J calls and clone size are as listed in that table; D and trimming were resolved from the DNA. The sample contains under 65,000 clones, approximately 90% of which appear only once. This rearrangement joins TRBV30 to TRBJ2-7; TRBD2 agrees at 14 bases. Sequenced: peripheral blood. The receptor comes from a man in his 60s with acute or convalescent COVID-19. In DNA form, the CDR3 reads TGTGCCTGGAGACCGGGACTAGCGGGAGTCGACGAGCAGTACTTC. Residues: CAWRPGLAGVDEQYF.